This TCR beta chain was identified in a study of cytomegalovirus exposure and HLA in healthy donors. The study, taken as a whole, reports: A few CMV-associated chains proved CMV antigen-specific in vitro. In the analysis, some V segments, TRBV6-2 and TRBV6-3 included, were excluded as indistinguishable. Another analysis was done later, and it associated 16,951 TCR beta sequences with HLA alleles at 0.05 false discovery rate. Trimming of TCR beta V- and J-genes showed a link, identified in a later analysis, to a missense DCLRE1C variant.

Trimming cost V 0 bases and J 2 bases, with 10 bases left between them. Germline V gene lookup returns CDR1 GTSNPN and CDR2 SVGIG (reference sequence). CDR3 length: 15 residues. As regards this clone: Its antigen is not known.

PCR employed 60 Vbeta and 13 Jbeta primers. Assay used: immunoSEQ multiplex PCR; TCRdb lists only in-frame clones, some missing. Of 160,000 or so clones in the sample, more than 60% were seen once. Material: PBMCs. The receptor was derived from a human donor in good health. This chain connects TRBV30 to TRBJ1-4; D might be TRBD1 (6 bases). CDR3 bases: TGTGCCTGGAGTGTCCCGGGACACACTAATGAAAAACTGTTTTTT. This translates into CAWSVPGHTNEKLFF.